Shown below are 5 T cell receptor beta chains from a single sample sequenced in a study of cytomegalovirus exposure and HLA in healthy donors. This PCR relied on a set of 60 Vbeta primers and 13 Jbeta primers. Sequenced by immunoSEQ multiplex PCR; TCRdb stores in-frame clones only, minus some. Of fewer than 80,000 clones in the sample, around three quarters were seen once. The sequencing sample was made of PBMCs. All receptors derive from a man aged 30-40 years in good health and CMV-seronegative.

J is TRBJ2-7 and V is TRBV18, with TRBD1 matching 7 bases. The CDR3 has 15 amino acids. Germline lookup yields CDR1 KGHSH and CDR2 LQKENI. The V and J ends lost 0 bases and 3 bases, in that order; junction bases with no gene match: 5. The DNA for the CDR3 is TGTGCCAGCTCACCACCCGGGACAGTTTTCTACGAGCAGTACTTC. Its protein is CASSPPGTVFYEQYF.

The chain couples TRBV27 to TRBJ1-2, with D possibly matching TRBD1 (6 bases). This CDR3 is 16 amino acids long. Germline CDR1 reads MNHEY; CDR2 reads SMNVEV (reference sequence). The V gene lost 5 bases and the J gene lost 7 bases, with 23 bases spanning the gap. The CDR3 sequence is CASSLLPRGGAGGYTF. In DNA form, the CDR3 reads TGTGCCAGCAGTCTCCTTCCCCGGGGGGGCGCGGGTGGCTACACCTTC.

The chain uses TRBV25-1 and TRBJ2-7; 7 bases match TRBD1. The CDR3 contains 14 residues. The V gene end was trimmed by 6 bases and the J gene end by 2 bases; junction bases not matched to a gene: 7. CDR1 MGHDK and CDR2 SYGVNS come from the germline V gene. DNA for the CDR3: TGTGCCAGCAGGGGCCCAGACAGGGCCTACGAGCAGTACTTC. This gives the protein CASRGPDRAYEQYF.

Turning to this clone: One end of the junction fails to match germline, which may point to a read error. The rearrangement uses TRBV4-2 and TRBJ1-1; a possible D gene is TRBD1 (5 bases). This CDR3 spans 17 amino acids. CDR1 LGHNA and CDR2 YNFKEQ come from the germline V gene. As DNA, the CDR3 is TGTGCCAGCCGCCAAGGGGCCCTGGGAAGGGGGAACACTGAAGCTTTCTTT. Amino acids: CASRQGALGRGNTEAFF.

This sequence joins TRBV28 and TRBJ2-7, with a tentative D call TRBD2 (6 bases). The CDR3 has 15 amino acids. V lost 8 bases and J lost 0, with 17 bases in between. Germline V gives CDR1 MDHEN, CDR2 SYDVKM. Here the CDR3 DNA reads TGTGCCAGCTCAGGTTCTGGAGGGAGCTCCTACGAGCAGTACTTC. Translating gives CASSGSGGSSYEQYF.